The next 3 T cell receptor beta chains were all read from a single sample in a study of T cells in Graves' hyperthyroidism and ophthalmopathy. The investigators amplified TCR beta CDR3 regions from RNA transcripts. The primer set for the first-round RT-PCR of the TCR CDR3 was HTBI. TCRdb passed the multiplex PCR reads through MiXCR, listing each CDR3 protein once. The data show roughly 350,000 distinct CDR3 sequences, about 13% seen once. The sequenced sample consisted of blood. The receptor set was obtained from a woman between 35 and 50 years old with Graves' ophthalmopathy.

This clonotype was picked up a small number of times. The chain recombines TRBV20-1 with TRBJ2-7; D is perhaps TRBD2 (6 bases). Germline V gene sequence: CDR1 DFQATT, CDR2 SNEGSKA (reference sequence). The CDR3 has 13 amino acids. V lost 4 bases and J 2 bases, leaving 12 bases between the germline ends. The CDR3 DNA is TGCAGTGCTACCCTGCGGGGCCCCTACGAGCAGTACTTC. As protein: CSATLRGPYEQYF.

This rearrangement joins TRBV19 to TRBJ1-3; D uncertain. This CDR3 is 12 amino acids long. Germline CDR1 and CDR2: LNHDA and SQIVND (reference sequence). Trimming removed 5 bases from V and 4 bases from J, with 6 bases in between. CDR3 bases: TGTGCCAGTAGTTCCCCCGGAAACACCATATATTTT. Translated: CASSSPGNTIYF.

The rearrangement uses TRBV28 and TRBJ2-7, with a weak D call TRBD1 (6 bases). CDR3 length equals 15 residues. The V and J ends lost 5 bases and 2 bases respectively, with 16 bases between them. Looked up from germline, CDR1 is MDHEN and CDR2 is SYDVKM. The CDR3 sequence: CASSLSRQEPYEQYF. The DNA for the CDR3 is TGTGCCAGCAGTCTCTCCCGACAGGAACCCTACGAGCAGTACTTC.